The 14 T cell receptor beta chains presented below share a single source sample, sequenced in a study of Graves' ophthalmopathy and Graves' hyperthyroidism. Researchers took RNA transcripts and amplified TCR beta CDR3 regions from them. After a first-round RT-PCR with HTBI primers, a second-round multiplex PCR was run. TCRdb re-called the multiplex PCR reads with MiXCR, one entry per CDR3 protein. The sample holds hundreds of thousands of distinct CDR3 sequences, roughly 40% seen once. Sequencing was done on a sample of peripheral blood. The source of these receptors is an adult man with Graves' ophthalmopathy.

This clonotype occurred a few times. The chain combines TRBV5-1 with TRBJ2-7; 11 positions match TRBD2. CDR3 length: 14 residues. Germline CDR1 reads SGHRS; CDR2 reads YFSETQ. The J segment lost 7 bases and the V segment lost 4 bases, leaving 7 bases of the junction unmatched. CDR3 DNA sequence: TGCGCCAGCAGCCCACGACTAGCGGGAAGGGAGCAGTACTTC. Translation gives CASSPRLAGREQYF.

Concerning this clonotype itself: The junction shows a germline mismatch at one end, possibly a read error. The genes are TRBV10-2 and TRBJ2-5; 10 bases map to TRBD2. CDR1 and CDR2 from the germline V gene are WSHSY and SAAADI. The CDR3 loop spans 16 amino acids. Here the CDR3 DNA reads TGTGCCAGCTCGTCTCTAGCGGGAGTGTACCAAGAGACCCAGTACTTC. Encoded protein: CASSSLAGVYQETQYF.

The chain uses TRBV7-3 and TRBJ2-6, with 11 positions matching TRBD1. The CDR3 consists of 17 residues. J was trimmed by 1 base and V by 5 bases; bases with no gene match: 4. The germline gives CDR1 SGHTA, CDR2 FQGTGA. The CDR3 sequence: CASSHGQGASGANVLTF. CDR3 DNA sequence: TGTGCCAGCAGCCATGGACAGGGGGCTTCTGGGGCCAACGTCCTGACTTTC. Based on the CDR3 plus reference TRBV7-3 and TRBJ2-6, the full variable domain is GAGVSQTPSNKVTEKGKYVELRCDPISGHTALYWYRQSLGQGPEFLIYFQGTGAADDSGLPNDRFFAVRPEGSVSTLKIQRTERGDSAVYLCASSHGQGASGANVLTFGAGSRLTVL.

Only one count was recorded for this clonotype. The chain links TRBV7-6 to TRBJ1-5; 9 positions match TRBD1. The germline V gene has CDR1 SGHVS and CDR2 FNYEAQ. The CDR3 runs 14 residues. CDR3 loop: CASPGTGINQPQHF. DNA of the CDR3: TGTGCTAGTCCCGGGACAGGGATCAATCAGCCCCAGCATTTT.

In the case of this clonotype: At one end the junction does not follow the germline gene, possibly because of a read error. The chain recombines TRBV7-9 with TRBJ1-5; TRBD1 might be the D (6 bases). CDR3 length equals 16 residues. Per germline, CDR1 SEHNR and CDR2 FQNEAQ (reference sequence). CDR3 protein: CASSLGRYRANQPQHF. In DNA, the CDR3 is TGTGCCAGCAGTTTAGGCCGCTACAGGGCGAATCAGCCCCAGCATTTT.

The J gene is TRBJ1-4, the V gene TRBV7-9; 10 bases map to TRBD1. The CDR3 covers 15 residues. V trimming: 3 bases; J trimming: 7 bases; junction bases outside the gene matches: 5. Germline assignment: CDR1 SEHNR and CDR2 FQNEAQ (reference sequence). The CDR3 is CASSFGDRGGEKLFF. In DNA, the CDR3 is TGTGCCAGCAGCTTCGGGGACAGGGGCGGTGAAAAACTGTTTTTT.

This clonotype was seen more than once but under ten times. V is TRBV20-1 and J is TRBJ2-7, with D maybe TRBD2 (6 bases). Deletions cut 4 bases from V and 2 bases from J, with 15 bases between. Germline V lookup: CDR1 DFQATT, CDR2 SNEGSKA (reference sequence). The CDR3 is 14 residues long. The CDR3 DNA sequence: TGCAGTGCTACCGGGGAGAGGGAGGCCTACGAGCAGTACTTC. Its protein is CSATGEREAYEQYF.

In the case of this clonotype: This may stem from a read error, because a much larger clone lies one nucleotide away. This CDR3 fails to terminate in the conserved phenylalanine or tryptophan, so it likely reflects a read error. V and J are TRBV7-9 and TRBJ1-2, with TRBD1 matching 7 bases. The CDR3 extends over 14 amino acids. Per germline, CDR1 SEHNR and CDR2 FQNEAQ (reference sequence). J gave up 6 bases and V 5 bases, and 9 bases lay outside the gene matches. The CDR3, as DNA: TGTGCCAGCAGCCAAGGGACAGCGCTTGATGGCTACACCTCC. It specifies CASSQGTALDGYTS.

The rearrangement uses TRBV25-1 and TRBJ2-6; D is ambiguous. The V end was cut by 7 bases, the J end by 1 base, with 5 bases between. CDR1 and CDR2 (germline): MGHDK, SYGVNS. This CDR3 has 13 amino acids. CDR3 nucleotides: TGTGCCAGCAAAGCGTCTGGGGCCAACGTCCTGACTTTC. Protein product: CASKASGANVLTF.

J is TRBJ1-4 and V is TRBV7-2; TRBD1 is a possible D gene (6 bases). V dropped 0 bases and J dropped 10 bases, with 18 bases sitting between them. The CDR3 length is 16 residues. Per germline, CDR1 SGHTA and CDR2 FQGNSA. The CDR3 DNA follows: TGTGCCAGCAGCTTAGCGCAGGGCAGGGGTTCTGGAAAACTGTTTTTT. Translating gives CASSLAQGRGSGKLFF. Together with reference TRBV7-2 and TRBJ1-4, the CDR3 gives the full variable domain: GAGVSQSPSNKVTEKGKDVELRCDPISGHTALYWYRQSLGQGLEFLIYFQGNSAPDKSGLPSDRFSAERTGGSVSTLTIQRTQQEDSAVYLCASSLAQGRGSGKLFFGSGTQLSVL.

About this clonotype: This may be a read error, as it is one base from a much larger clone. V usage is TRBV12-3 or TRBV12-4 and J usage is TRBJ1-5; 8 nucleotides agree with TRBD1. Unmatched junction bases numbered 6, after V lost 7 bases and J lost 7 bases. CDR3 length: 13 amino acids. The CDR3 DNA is TGTGCCAGCACCCGACAGGGGAGGCAGCCCCAGCATTTT. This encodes CASTRQGRQPQHF.

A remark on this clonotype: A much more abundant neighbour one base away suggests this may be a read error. For the CDR3, the DNA is TGTGCCAGCGGCCCGACTAGCGGGAGGGCCGGTGTCCCAGAGACCCAGTACTTC. The encoded protein is CASGPTSGRAGVPETQYF. This chain links TRBV7-9 with TRBJ2-5; 14 bases fit TRBD2. V lost 8 bases to trimming and J lost 4 bases; unmatched junction nucleotides: 15. CDR3 size: 18 residues. Looked up from germline, CDR1 is SEHNR and CDR2 is FQNEAQ (reference sequence).

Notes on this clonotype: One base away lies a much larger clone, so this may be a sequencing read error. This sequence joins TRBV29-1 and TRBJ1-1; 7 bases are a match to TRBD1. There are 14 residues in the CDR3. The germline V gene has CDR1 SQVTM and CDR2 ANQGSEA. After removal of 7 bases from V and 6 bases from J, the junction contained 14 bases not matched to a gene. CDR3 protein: CSAGQRDKGSEAFF. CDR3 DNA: TGCAGCGCGGGACAGAGGGATAAGGGGTCTGAAGCTTTCTTT. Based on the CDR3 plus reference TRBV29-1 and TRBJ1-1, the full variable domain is SAVISQKPSRDICQRGTSLTIQCQVDSQVTMMFWYRQQPGQSLTLIATANQGSEATYESGFVIDKFPISRPNLTFSTLTVSNMSPEDSSIYLCSAGQRDKGSEAFFGQGTRLTVV.

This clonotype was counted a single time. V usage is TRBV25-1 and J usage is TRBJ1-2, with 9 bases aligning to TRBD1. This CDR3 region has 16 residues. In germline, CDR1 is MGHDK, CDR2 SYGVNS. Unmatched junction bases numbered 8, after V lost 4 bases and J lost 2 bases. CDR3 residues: CASSVGDRVGNYGYTF. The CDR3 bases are TGTGCCAGCAGTGTGGGGGACAGGGTCGGGAACTATGGCTACACCTTC.